This T cell receptor beta chain was recorded in a study of T cells after yellow fever vaccination. This clonotype was counted many times. TCRdb independently ran MiXCR on the 5' RACE reads; one entry per CDR3 protein. The table lists tens of thousands of distinct CDR3 sequences, about 3.2% of them singletons. Material: PBMCs, either bulk or a sorted T-cell subset (CD4+, CD8+, memory, or dextramer-sorted; not recorded which), obtained about 49 days after the first yellow fever vaccination. The sequence was collected from a man aged 18 to 29 who received the YFV17D yellow fever vaccine.

For the CDR3, the DNA is TGTGCCAGCAGCCGGGACAGGGGCAATGAGCAGTTCTTC. Translation: CASSRDRGNEQFF. The chain combines TRBV7-3 with TRBJ2-1; 10 bases align to TRBD1. The CDR3 has 13 residues. V was clipped by 5 bases and J by 6 bases; unmatched bases: 1. In germline, CDR1 is SGHTA, CDR2 FQGTGA.